Sequencing of this T cell receptor beta chain was carried out in a study of blood T cell repertoires in COVID-19. About the study: Whether acute or convalescent, the COVID-19 samples came from the United States, Italy and Spain. Nucleic acid was either cDNA or gDNA, and it came from T cells, B-cell-depleted T cells, or PBMCs.

Authors' analysis steps: Nucleated cell number was recorded as an estimate derived from reference gene primer amplification. The assay was immunoSEQ multiplex PCR, and TCRdb's table has in-frame clones only and misses some. Clone size and the V and J calls come from that table; the DNA yielded D and trimming. The data contain 200,000 to 250,000 clones, about three quarters of them singletons. Germline V gene lookup returns CDR1 GTSNPN and CDR2 SVGIG (reference sequence). V was pared by 3 bases and J by 2 bases, with 5 bases of the junction left unmatched. The CDR3 has 14 residues. Sequencing was done on a sample of peripheral blood. This TCR derives from a woman in her seventies with acute or convalescent COVID-19. The chain has TRBV30 and TRBJ2-3, with TRBD2 matching 7 bases. The CDR3 DNA sequence: TGTGCCTGGAGGCCCGGGACTACCACAGATACGCAGTATTTT. Protein product: CAWRPGTTTDTQYF.